The 20 T cell receptor beta chains presented below share a single source sample, sequenced in a study of prognosis after radiotherapy for stage I lung cancer. Genomic DNA was the source, and TCR beta CDR3 was amplified from it by two-round multiplex PCR. With primers specific to each TRBV and TRBJ gene, the first-round PCR was performed. TCRdb itself ran the multiplex PCR reads through MiXCR, one entry per CDR3 protein. This sample has some 39,000 distinct CDR3 sequences; roughly a quarter occur once, and the top ten carry about 25%. The sequencing used PBMCs, collected before or after stereotactic body radiation therapy (not recorded which). Receptors were obtained from a donor over 45 with non-small cell lung cancer.

In this sample, this clonotype turned up many times. The missing conserved phenylalanine or tryptophan at the end of this CDR3 makes a read error likely. The V and J genes are TRBV2 and TRBJ1-6, with no clear D. The CDR3 contains 13 residues. Germline V CDR1 and CDR2: SNHLY, FYNNEI. Trimming removed 7 bases from V and 4 bases from J, with 8 bases in between. The DNA of the CDR3 is TGTGCCAGCACGGGAGATTATAATTCACCCCTCCACTCT. Protein product: CASTGDYNSPLHS.

In this sample, this clonotype turned up a few times. This may arise from a read error, as a much more abundant clone is one base away. The chain combines TRBV5-1 with TRBJ1-3; D is possibly TRBD1 (6 bases). The CDR3 consists of 15 residues. CDR1 and CDR2 from the germline V gene are SGHRS and YFSETQ. CDR3 nucleotides: TGCGCCAGCAGCCTCACAGGGCAAGGTGGAGACACCATATATTTT. This sequence encodes CASSLTGQGGDTIYF.

In the case of this clonotype: A much larger clonotype is one base distant, so this may be a read error. This rearrangement joins TRBV10-3 to TRBJ1-5; 9 nucleotides match TRBD1. The CDR3 contains 14 residues. CDR1 and CDR2 from the germline V gene are ENHRY and SYGVKD. V lost 3 bases and J lost 5; bases outside the gene matches: 2. The CDR3 reads CAISEGQGYQPQHF. The CDR3 nucleotides are TGTGCCATCAGTGAAGGACAGGGGTATCAGCCCCAGCATTTT.

This clonotype turned up a few times. V gene TRBV3-1 combines with J gene TRBJ2-1; 7 nucleotides match TRBD1. This CDR3 has 13 amino acids. Trimming removed 3 bases from V and 8 bases from J; junction bases left unmatched: 4. From germline, CDR1 is LGHDT and CDR2 YNNKEL (reference sequence). CDR3 in amino acids: CASSHNRGDEQFF. In nucleotides, the CDR3 is TGTGCCAGCAGCCACAACAGGGGCGATGAGCAGTTCTTC.

This clonotype was detected once. The chain employs TRBV6-1 and TRBJ1-3, with D perhaps TRBD1 (5 bases). The germline gives CDR1 MNHNS, CDR2 SASEGT. The V gene lost 6 bases and the J gene lost 1 base, with 28 bases spanning the gap. The CDR3 covers 20 residues. CDR3 nucleotide sequence: TGTGCCAGCAGCCGGGGCCCCCGGCGGATCCCCAGTAGGTCTGGAAACACCATATATTTT. The encoded protein is CASSRGPRRIPSRSGNTIYF.

This clonotype was recorded many times. V usage is TRBV18 and J usage is TRBJ1-1; D possibly corresponds to TRBD1 (5 bases). CDR1 is KGHSH, CDR2 LQKENI, per germline. V gave up 1 base and J gave up 2 bases, with 11 bases separating them. The CDR3 runs 15 residues. Here the CDR3 DNA reads TGTGCCAGCTCACCACTTTTAGGGGCAAACACTGAAGCTTTCTTT. This sequence encodes CASSPLLGANTEAFF.

This clonotype was seen repeatedly, ten times or more. This chain connects TRBV6-9 to TRBJ2-1; TRBD2 matches at 11 bases. CDR3 length equals 16 residues. V shed 4 bases, J shed 5 bases, and the junction held 7 bases outside the gene matches. Germline CDR1 reads MNHGY; CDR2 reads SVAAGI. The CDR3 nucleotides read TGTGCCAGCAGTTCCAAACTAGCGGGAGAGGACAATGAGCAGTTCTTC. Residues: CASSSKLAGEDNEQFF.

As to this clonotype: A much larger clone lies one base from this, so it may be a read error. The rearrangement links TRBV5-8 to TRBJ2-1; D call uncertain. Germline CDR1 reads SGHTS; CDR2 reads YDEGEE. The CDR3 runs to 13 residues. The CDR3 spells CVSSWATYNEQFF. DNA of the CDR3: TGTGTCAGCAGCTGGGCCACCTACAATGAGCAGTTCTTC.

This clonotype appeared a few times. A much bigger clone sits one base away, suggesting this may be a read error. This chain connects TRBV5-8 to TRBJ2-7, with 8 bases that match TRBD1. The length of the CDR3 is 14 residues. Trimming cost V 6 bases and J 5 bases; bases outside gene matches: 10. Per the germline V gene, CDR1 is SGHTS and CDR2 is YDEGEE. The CDR3: CASISWTGYHEQYF. The CDR3 coding sequence is TGTGCCAGCATCTCCTGGACAGGGTACCACGAGCAGTACTTC. Based on the CDR3 plus reference TRBV5-8 and TRBJ2-7, the full variable domain is EAGVTQSPTHLIKTRGQQATLRCSPISGHTSVYWYQQALGLGLQFLLWYDEGEERNRGNFPPRFSGRQFPNYSSELNVNALELEDSALYLCASISWTGYHEQYFGPGTRLTVT.

In its sample, this clonotype was seen many times. J is TRBJ1-3 and V is TRBV12-3 or TRBV12-4; a possible D gene is TRBD1 (6 bases). V was cut by 3 bases and J by 0 bases, with 9 bases left in between. There are 15 residues in the CDR3. The chain's CDR3 is CASSFGGGSGNTIYF. In nucleotides, the CDR3 is TGTGCCAGCAGTTTTGGAGGGGGCTCTGGAAACACCATATATTTT.

In this sample, this clonotype turned up a few times. A single base separates this from a much larger clone, so it may be a read error. The rearrangement joins TRBV5-1 to TRBJ2-7; a possible D gene is TRBD1 (6 bases). In germline, CDR1 is SGHRS, CDR2 YFSETQ. The CDR3 has 15 residues. Trimming removed 1 base at V and 2 bases at J, with 13 bases between. CDR3 amino acids: CASSLYLGQAYEQYF. The DNA for the CDR3 is TGCGCCAGCAGCTTGTATCTGGGACAAGCCTACGAGCAGTACTTC.

This clonotype was seen a handful of times. A much larger clone lies a single base off, so this may be a read error. J is TRBJ2-3 and V is TRBV6-2 or TRBV6-3; tentatively, D is TRBD1 (5 bases). V was clipped by 6 bases and J by 8 bases, with 18 bases between them. This CDR3 is 14 amino acids long. From germline, CDR1 is MNHEY and CDR2 SVGEGT. The CDR3 loop reads CASRKGSPGPTQYF. The CDR3 DNA reads TGTGCCAGCAGAAAGGGCAGTCCAGGGCCTACGCAGTATTTT.

This clonotype was found many times. The chain has TRBV2 and TRBJ1-5; 9 nucleotides agree with TRBD1. Trimming at V came to 8 bases and at J to 6 bases, leaving 11 bases not matched to a gene. Germline V gene sequence: CDR1 SNHLY, CDR2 FYNNEI. The CDR3 runs to 15 residues. The CDR3 nucleotides read TGTGCCAGCGCCTCCGGGACAGGGCGGGCTCAGCCCCAGCATTTT. Encoded protein: CASASGTGRAQPQHF. The full variable domain, in which reference TRBV2 and TRBJ1-5 provide the parts outside the CDR3, is EPEVTQTPSHQVTQMGQEVILRCVPISNHLYFYWYRQILGQKVEFLVSFYNNEISEKSEIFDDQFSVERPDGSNFTLKIRSTKLEDSAMYFCASASGTGRAQPQHFGDGTRLSIL.

This clonotype was recorded many times. The rearrangement joins TRBV30 to TRBJ1-2; D gene ambiguous. This CDR3 has 14 residues. Deletions cut 4 bases from V and 6 bases from J, with 18 bases between. CDR1 GTSNPN and CDR2 SVGIG come from the germline V gene (reference sequence). CDR3 bases: TGTGCCTGGATAAGACCTGGCCCGACCAATGGCTACACCTTC. Translating gives CAWIRPGPTNGYTF.

This clonotype has a count of ten or more. This rearrangement joins TRBV24-1 to TRBJ2-1, with a possible D match to TRBD2 (5 bases). V was clipped by 7 bases and J by 0 bases, with 18 bases between them. CDR3 length equals 17 residues. Germline V gene data show CDR1 as KGHDR and CDR2 as SFDVKD. CDR3 region: CATSPTSGGSSYNEQFF. The CDR3, as DNA: TGTGCCACCAGCCCCACCTCGGGCGGGTCCTCCTACAATGAGCAGTTCTTC.

About this clonotype itself: A single base is all that separates this from a far larger clone, so a read error is likely. The V call is TRBV6-9, the J call TRBJ1-2; D is unresolved. Germline V gene sequence: CDR1 MNHGY, CDR2 SVAAGI. The length of the CDR3 is 18 residues. The V gene lost 2 bases and the J gene lost 6 bases, with 25 bases spanning the gap. The chain's CDR3 is CASSYVKGVMLYTHGYTF. CDR3 DNA: TGTGCCAGCAGTTATGTCAAGGGTGTAATGCTCTATACCCATGGCTACACCTTC.

This clonotype was detected many times. The chain is built from TRBV2 and TRBJ2-1; 10 bases fit TRBD2. The V segment lost 8 bases and the J segment 6 bases; nucleotides outside the gene matches: 10. The CDR3 length is 15 residues. CDR1 is SNHLY and CDR2 is FYNNEI in the germline V gene. CDR3: CASQTLAGVGNEQFF. In DNA form, the CDR3 reads TGTGCCAGCCAAACTCTAGCGGGAGTGGGCAATGAGCAGTTCTTC.

About this clonotype: A read error is possible here, since a much larger clone lies one base away. This chain connects TRBV6-2 or TRBV6-3 to TRBJ2-5; D uncertain. The CDR3 contains 16 residues. Germline V lookup: CDR1 MNHEY, CDR2 SVGEGT. CDR3 amino acids: CASSSPGEAGQEAQYF. The CDR3 DNA reads as TGTGCCAGCAGTTCACCCGGAGAGGCCGGCCAAGAGGCCCAGTACTTC.

This clonotype showed up many times. V is TRBV6-1 and J is TRBJ2-1; 8 nucleotides line up with TRBD2. J gave up 6 bases and V 0 bases, and 10 bases lay outside the gene matches. The germline CDR1 and CDR2 sequences are MNHNS and SASEGT. The CDR3 covers 17 residues. The CDR3 loop reads CASSEARIREGGNEQFF. The CDR3 coding sequence is TGTGCCAGCAGTGAAGCGCGAATCCGGGAGGGGGGCAATGAGCAGTTCTTC.

Many counts were recorded for this clonotype. The chain couples TRBV7-3 to TRBJ2-3; D is undetermined. V dropped 3 bases and J dropped 5 bases, with 12 bases sitting between them. CDR3 length equals 14 residues. Germline values: CDR1 SGHTA, CDR2 FQGTGA. CDR3 in DNA: TGTGCCAGCAGCTTTAGGTCCCTCCAAGATACGCAGTATTTT. Protein product: CASSFRSLQDTQYF.